This T cell receptor (beta chain) was retrieved from a study of CD8 T cells in Susac syndrome. In the case of this clonotype: The antigen is unknown.

After removal of 6 bases from V and 3 bases from J, the junction contained 2 bases not matched to a gene. The CDR3 sequence is 15 residues long. RNA, at about 0.45 to 1 ug, was reverse transcribed with random hexamers. The method of amplification for TCR beta CDR3 was immunoSEQ multiplex PCR, covering 54 Vbeta and 13 Jbeta. TCRdb redid the calling of the immunoSEQ multiplex PCR reads with MiXCR, one entry per CDR3 protein. The sample has a few hundred thousand distinct CDR3 sequences; 95% are singletons. TEMRA cells were FACS-enriched, unlike CD8+ and CD4+ T cells, which were negatively isolated. Study results and caveats: It was acknowledged in the study that the number of individuals who were included in its TCR sequencing and HLA analysis was relatively small.

The TCR was taken from a human donor with multiple sclerosis. The gene calls are TRBV12-3 or TRBV12-4 and TRBJ2-2; TRBD2 matches at 12 bases. Input material: CD4+ T cells from PBMCs. CDR3 sequence (DNA): TGTGCCAGCAGGGGACTAGCGGGCGACACCGGGGAGCTGTTTTTT. It yields the protein CASRGLAGDTGELFF.